The 21 T cell receptor beta chains below were found in one sample sequenced in a study of metastatic and nonmetastatic thyroid tumors. All patients were untreated before thyroid surgery. Using MiXCR, TCRdb reanalyzed the PCR reads. Counted here are 15,000 to 20,000 clones, 25% to 35% occurring once; the ten biggest clones make up under 15%. The sequenced material came from tumor tissue. These receptors were obtained from a female donor with papillary thyroid cancer or a benign thyroid nodule (not recorded which). Some clones in this sample may be carry-over from other donors' samples.

This clone occurred many times. The genes are TRBV5-1 and TRBJ2-1; either TRBD1 or TRBD2 may fit D (5 bases each). Trimming took 0 bases from V and 0 from J, leaving 13 bases between them. The CDR3 is made up of 17 amino acids. Germline lookup yields CDR1 SGHRS and CDR2 YFSETQ. CDR3 nucleotides: TGCGCCAGCAGCTTGGATAACGGGGCGACCTCCTACAATGAGCAGTTCTTC. This gives the protein CASSLDNGATSYNEQFF.

In its sample, this clone was seen many times. The genes are TRBV5-1 and TRBJ2-1; D might be TRBD2 (6 bases). CDR3 length: 16 residues. Germline CDR1 reads SGHRS; CDR2 reads YFSETQ. V was shortened by 4 bases and J by 0 bases, with 14 bases between the two germline ends. The DNA for the CDR3 is TGCGCCAGCAGCCTAAGACTAGACCCCTCCTACAATGAGCAGTTCTTC. As protein: CASSLRLDPSYNEQFF.

The V call is TRBV5-1, the J call TRBJ2-5, with a weak D call TRBD1 (6 bases). Germline assignment: CDR1 SGHRS and CDR2 YFSETQ. The CDR3 sequence is 14 residues long. The V end lost 3 bases, the J end lost 5 bases, and 14 bases lay between the germline ends. The DNA of the CDR3 is TGCGCCAGCAGCTCCGAGTTAGGACAGGAGACCCAGTACTTC. Protein product: CASSSELGQETQYF.

In its sample, this clone is medium-sized. This chain joins TRBV27 and TRBJ2-7, with D perhaps matching TRBD1 (6 bases). Trimming stripped 5 bases from V and 3 bases from J, with 14 bases between. CDR1 is MNHEY, CDR2 SMNVEV, per germline (reference sequence). The CDR3 spans 14 residues. In DNA, the CDR3 is TGTGCCAGCAGTCGCAGGGGCCTCGGCTACGAGCAGTACTTC. It codes for CASSRRGLGYEQYF.

This chain joins TRBV2 and TRBJ2-1; 8 bases are a match to TRBD1. From germline, CDR1 is SNHLY and CDR2 FYNNEI. Germline trimming cut 8 bases from V and 7 bases from J; bases unmatched to any gene: 13. The CDR3 has 15 amino acids. This chain's CDR3 is CASRKVGRGQNEQFF. CDR3 nucleotides: TGTGCCAGCCGAAAAGTGGGCAGGGGGCAGAATGAGCAGTTCTTC. The variable domain in full, completed from reference TRBV2 and TRBJ2-1, reads EPEVTQTPSHQVTQMGQEVILRCVPISNHLYFYWYRQILGQKVEFLVSFYNNEISEKSEIFDDQFSVERPDGSNFTLKIRSTKLEDSAMYFCASRKVGRGQNEQFFGPGTRLTVL.

This clone has ten or more counts. The chain employs TRBV27 and TRBJ1-1, with TRBD1 matching over 8 bases. With V trimmed by 6 bases and J by 6 bases, 12 bases remained unmatched. The length of the CDR3 is 15 residues. CDR1 and CDR2 (germline): MNHEY, SMNVEV (reference sequence). Here the CDR3 reads CASRIIGQGAAEAFF. The CDR3 DNA reads as TGTGCCAGCAGAATAATAGGGCAGGGGGCGGCTGAAGCTTTCTTT.

By share, this clone ranks as medium-sized. The chain combines TRBV6-2 or TRBV6-3 with TRBJ2-7, with D possibly being TRBD1 or TRBD2 (5 bases each). CDR3 length: 14 residues. Trimming removed 0 bases from V and 6 bases from J, with 12 bases in between. The germline V gene has CDR1 MNHEY and CDR2 SVGEGT. CDR3 region: CASSYSPGGGEQYF. The CDR3 DNA reads as TGTGCCAGCAGTTACTCCCCTGGGGGTGGCGAGCAGTACTTC.

The chain uses TRBV19 and TRBJ1-6; no definite D call. Trimming shortened V by 0 bases and J by 9 bases, and 6 bases separated the two germline ends. The germline gives CDR1 LNHDA, CDR2 SQIVND (reference sequence). This CDR3 spans 13 amino acids. The CDR3 reads CASSIDRLSPLHF. The CDR3 nucleotides read TGTGCCAGTAGTATAGATCGGCTTTCACCCCTCCACTTT.

This clone was seen ten or more times. The CDR3 reads CASSPSDGRRETQYF. The CDR3 nucleotides read TGTGCCAGCTCACCATCAGATGGGAGGCGGGAGACCCAGTACTTC. The chain has TRBV18 and TRBJ2-5, with a tentative D call TRBD2 (6 bases). The V end lost 2 bases, the J end lost 5 bases, and 15 bases lay between the germline ends. The CDR3 has 15 amino acids. CDR1 is KGHSH, CDR2 LQKENI, per germline.

This clone came up many times. This chain links TRBV28 with TRBJ2-4; a weak D match, TRBD1 (6 bases). Germline V gives CDR1 MDHEN, CDR2 SYDVKM. Trimming removed 4 bases at V and 9 bases at J, with 10 bases between. This CDR3 is built from 12 residues. The CDR3 bases are TGTGCCAGCAGTTACAGGGAGAGCATTCAGTACTTC. The encoded protein is CASSYRESIQYF.

By proportion, this clone is medium-sized. The gene calls are TRBV5-1 and TRBJ2-7, with 7 positions matching TRBD2. CDR3 length: 14 amino acids. The germline CDR1 and CDR2 sequences are SGHRS and YFSETQ. Trimming took 3 bases from V and 2 from J; bases not matched to a gene: 5. The CDR3 coding sequence is TGCGCCAGCAGCTCGACTAGCTACCCCTACGAGCAGTACTTC. It translates to CASSSTSYPYEQYF.

The rearrangement joins TRBV10-3 to TRBJ1-2; no clear D. Trimming removed 11 bases at V and 4 bases at J, with 23 bases between. This CDR3 has 15 amino acids. The germline gives CDR1 ENHRY, CDR2 SYGVKD. The CDR3 region is CAVSGPSGFSYGYTF. The CDR3 coding sequence is TGTGCCGTCTCTGGGCCTTCCGGTTTTTCCTATGGCTACACCTTC.

This clone is medium-sized within its sample. V usage is TRBV27 and J usage is TRBJ2-5; maybe TRBD1 (6 bases). Germline V gene data show CDR1 as MNHEY and CDR2 as SMNVEV (reference sequence). V was trimmed by 2 bases and J by 4 bases, leaving 8 bases between them. The CDR3 contains 13 residues. The CDR3 is CASSLVGGETQYF. As DNA, the CDR3 is TGTGCCAGCAGTTTAGTAGGGGGAGAGACCCAGTACTTC.

This rearrangement joins TRBV28 to TRBJ2-3, with a tentative D call TRBD2 (6 bases). With 3 bases removed from V and 3 bases from J, the gap between germline ends came to 13 bases. This CDR3 is 15 amino acids long. Germline values: CDR1 MDHEN, CDR2 SYDVKM. This CDR3 is CASSFGTGVTDTQYF. CDR3 nucleotides: TGTGCCAGCAGTTTTGGGACGGGAGTAACAGATACGCAGTATTTT.

The table lists this clone with a few counts. Compared with germline, one end of the junction differs, possibly owing to a read error. J is TRBJ1-1 and V is TRBV28; 8 bases are shared with TRBD1. The CDR3 spans 18 residues. Germline lookup yields CDR1 MDHEN and CDR2 SYDVKM. Here the CDR3 DNA reads TGTGCCAGCAGCTTATCGCAGGTGGGGCGGACAGGGAGGACTGGAGCTTTCTTT. Translation: CASSLSQVGRTGRTGAFF.

This clone was seen a handful of times. The rearrangement joins TRBV5-1 to TRBJ1-4, with 8 bases identical to TRBD1. Per germline, CDR1 SGHRS and CDR2 YFSETQ. The CDR3 has 15 amino acids. Trimming at V came to 4 bases and at J to 8 bases, leaving 10 bases not matched to a gene. The CDR3 spells CASSIRQGYGEKLFF. Here the CDR3 DNA reads TGCGCCAGCAGCATACGACAGGGGTATGGAGAAAAACTGTTTTTT.

Notes on this clone: This is likely a read error, given that the CDR3 carries no conserved phenylalanine or tryptophan at its end. The rearrangement uses TRBV6-1 and TRBJ1-1; D may be TRBD1 (5 bases). V dropped 8 bases and J dropped 8 bases, with 24 bases sitting between them. In germline, CDR1 is MNHNS, CDR2 SASEGT. This CDR3 spans 15 amino acids. This chain's CDR3 is CASGLRDFPNKEAFV. The CDR3 DNA sequence: TGTGCCAGCGGCTTAAGGGACTTCCCGAACAAGGAAGCTTTCGTT.

This clone came up a few times. The chain joins TRBV2 to TRBJ2-1; D tentatively reads TRBD1 or TRBD2 (5 bases each). Germline V gives CDR1 SNHLY, CDR2 FYNNEI. The CDR3 consists of 14 residues. Deletions cut 3 bases from V and 10 bases from J, with 16 bases between. The CDR3 region is CASSDGDRASEQFF. CDR3 coding DNA: TGTGCCAGCAGTGACGGGGACCGAGCCAGCGAGCAGTTCTTC.

V and J are TRBV6-1 and TRBJ2-1, with D unresolved. Germline values: CDR1 MNHNS, CDR2 SASEGT. The CDR3 runs 13 residues. Trimming took off 6 bases at V and 0 bases at J, with 6 bases between the two ends. CDR3 coding DNA: TGTGCCAGCAGAGTGGGCTCCTACAATGAGCAGTTCTTC. Amino acids: CASRVGSYNEQFF.

This clone appeared a few times. The genes are TRBV4-1 and TRBJ2-7, with TRBD2 as a possible D gene (5 bases). In germline, CDR1 is MGHRA, CDR2 YSYEKL. V lost 5 bases and J 6 bases, leaving 17 bases between the germline ends. CDR3 size: 14 residues. For the CDR3, the DNA is TGCGCCAGCAGCTTGAGGGATCAACCCAGCGAGCAGTACTTC. It codes for CASSLRDQPSEQYF.

The CDR3, as DNA: TGTGCCAGCAGTTCAGGGGTGCTAGCGAGGGCCTACGAGCAGTACTTC. As protein: CASSSGVLARAYEQYF. The chain is built from TRBV12-3 or TRBV12-4 and TRBJ2-7; D is possibly TRBD1 or TRBD2 (6 bases each). With 4 bases removed from V and 2 bases from J, the gap between germline ends came to 18 bases. The CDR3 consists of 16 residues.